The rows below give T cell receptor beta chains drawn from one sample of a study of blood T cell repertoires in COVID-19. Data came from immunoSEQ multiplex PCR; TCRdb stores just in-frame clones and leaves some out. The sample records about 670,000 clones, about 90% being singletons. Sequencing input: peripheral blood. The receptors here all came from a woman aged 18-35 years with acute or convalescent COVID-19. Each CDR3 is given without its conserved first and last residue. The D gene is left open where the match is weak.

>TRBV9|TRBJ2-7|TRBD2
ASSTGQAGSYEQY
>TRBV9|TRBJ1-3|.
ASSRGGGGNTIY
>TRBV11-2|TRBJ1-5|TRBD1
ASSSGQGVKLWPQH
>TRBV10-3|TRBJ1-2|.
AISESRTSSRGGYT
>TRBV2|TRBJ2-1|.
ASTAGVRNEQF
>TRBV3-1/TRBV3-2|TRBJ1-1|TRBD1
ASSQRQGFEAF
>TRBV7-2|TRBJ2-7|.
ASSFSRGGPYEQY
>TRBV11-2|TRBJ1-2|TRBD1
ASSAGQIYGYT
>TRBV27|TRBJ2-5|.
ASSPRPRAQETQY
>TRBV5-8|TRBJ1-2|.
ASSRGIGYGYT
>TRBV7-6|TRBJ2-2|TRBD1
ASSLSQGVLGELF
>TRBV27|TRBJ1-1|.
ASAERNTEAF
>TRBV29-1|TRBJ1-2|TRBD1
SVPDRGLIYGYT
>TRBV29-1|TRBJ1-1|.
SGEGQSNTEAF
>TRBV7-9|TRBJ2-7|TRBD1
ASNSDREEQY
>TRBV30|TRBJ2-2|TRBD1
AWGTENTGELF
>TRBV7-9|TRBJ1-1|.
ASSLGRGMNTEAF
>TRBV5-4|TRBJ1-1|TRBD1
ASSSTGTGMVWDTEAF
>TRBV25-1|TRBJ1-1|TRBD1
ASSEYFGTGGSGTEAF
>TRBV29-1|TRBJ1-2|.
SVFGGLYGYT
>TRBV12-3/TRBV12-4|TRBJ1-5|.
ASRRDNFEVGH
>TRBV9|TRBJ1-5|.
ASSRQQDQPQH
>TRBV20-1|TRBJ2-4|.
SASTGYLKNIQY
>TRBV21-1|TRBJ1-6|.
ASSKVGARILSSYNSPLH
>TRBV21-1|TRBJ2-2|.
ASSKPKGQPVLNTGELF
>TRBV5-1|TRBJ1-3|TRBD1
ASSLTGTGVGNTIY
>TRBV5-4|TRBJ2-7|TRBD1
ASSFGQGYVYEQY
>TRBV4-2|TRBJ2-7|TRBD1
ASSQEGGTGSYEQY
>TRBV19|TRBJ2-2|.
ASTSSGELF
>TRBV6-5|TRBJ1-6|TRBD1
ASSLSGTGASPLH
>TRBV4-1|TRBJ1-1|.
ASSLWRVGFGMNTEAF
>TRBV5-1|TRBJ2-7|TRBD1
ASSSRQGEQY
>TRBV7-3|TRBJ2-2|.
ASSSQRAGELF
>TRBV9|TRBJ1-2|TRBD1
ASSYGQGFSYGYT
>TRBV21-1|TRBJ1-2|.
ASGAGGYT
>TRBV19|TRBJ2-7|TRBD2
ASSMGGVSEQY
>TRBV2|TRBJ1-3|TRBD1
ASSRDRGFFGGNTIY
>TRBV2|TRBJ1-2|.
ASSYDRTNYGYT
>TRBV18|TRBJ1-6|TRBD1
ASSETGGNSPLH
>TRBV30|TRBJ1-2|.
AWRWGGARYGYT
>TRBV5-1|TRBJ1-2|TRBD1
ASSPPTGGFGYT
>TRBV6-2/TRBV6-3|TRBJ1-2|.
ASSYLEDFNYGYT
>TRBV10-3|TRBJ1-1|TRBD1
AISKGQGGMNTEAF
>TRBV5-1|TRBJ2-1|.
ASSFSGQGRKRAYNEQF
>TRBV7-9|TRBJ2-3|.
ASSLGTPSTDTQY
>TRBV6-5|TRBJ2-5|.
ASSYGAPGETQY
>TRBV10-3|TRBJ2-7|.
AISPDRTYEQY
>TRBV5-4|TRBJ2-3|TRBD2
ASSPPPGRGGTDTQY
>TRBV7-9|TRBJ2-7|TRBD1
ASSLFVTGDYEQY
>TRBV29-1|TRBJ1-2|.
SGGGAANYGYT
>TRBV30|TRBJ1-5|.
AWSGQSNQPQH
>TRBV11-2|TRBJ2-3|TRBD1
ASSPGTGEIGTDTQY
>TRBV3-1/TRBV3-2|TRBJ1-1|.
ASSQVRQGHTEAF
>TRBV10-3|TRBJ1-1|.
AISESETVEAF
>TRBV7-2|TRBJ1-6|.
ASSLHRAPNSPLH
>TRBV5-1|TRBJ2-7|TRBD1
ASSSNPGQGRYEQY
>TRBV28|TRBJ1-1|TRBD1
ASSKGASTEAF
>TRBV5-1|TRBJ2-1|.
ASSLSGDNNEQF
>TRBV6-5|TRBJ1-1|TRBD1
ASSQRQGAGTEAF